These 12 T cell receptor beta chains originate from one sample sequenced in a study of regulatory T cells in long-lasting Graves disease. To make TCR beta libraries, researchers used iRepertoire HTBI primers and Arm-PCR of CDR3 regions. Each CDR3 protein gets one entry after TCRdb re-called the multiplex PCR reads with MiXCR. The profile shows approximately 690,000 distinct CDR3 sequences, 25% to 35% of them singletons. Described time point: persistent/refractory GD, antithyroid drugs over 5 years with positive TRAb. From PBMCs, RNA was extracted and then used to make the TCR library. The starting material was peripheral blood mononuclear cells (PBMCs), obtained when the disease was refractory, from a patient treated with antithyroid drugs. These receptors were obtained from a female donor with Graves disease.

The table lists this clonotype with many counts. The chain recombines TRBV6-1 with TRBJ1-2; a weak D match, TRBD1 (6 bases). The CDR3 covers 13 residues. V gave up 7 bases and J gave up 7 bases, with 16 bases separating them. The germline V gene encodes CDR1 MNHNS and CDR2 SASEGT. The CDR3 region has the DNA TGTGCCAGCACCATCAGGGGAAGTGGTGGCTACACCTTC. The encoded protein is CASTIRGSGGYTF.

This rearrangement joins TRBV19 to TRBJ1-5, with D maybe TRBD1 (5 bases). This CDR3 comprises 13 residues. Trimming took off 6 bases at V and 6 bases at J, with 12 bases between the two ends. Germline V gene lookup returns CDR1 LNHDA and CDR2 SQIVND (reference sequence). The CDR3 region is CASRQGMSQPQHF. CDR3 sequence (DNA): TGTGCCAGTAGGCAGGGTATGAGTCAGCCCCAGCATTTT.

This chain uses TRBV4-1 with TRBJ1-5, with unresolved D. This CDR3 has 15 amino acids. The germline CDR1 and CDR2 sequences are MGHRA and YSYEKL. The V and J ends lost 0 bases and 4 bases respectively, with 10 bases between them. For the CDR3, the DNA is TGCGCCAGCAGCCAAGATGGGCGGTCTAATCAGCCCCAGCATTTT. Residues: CASSQDGRSNQPQHF.

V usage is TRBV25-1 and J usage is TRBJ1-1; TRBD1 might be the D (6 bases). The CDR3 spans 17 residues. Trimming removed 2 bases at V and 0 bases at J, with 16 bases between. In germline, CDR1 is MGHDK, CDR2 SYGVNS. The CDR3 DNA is TGTGCCAGCAGTGAAACTGCGGGACACCTCATGAACACTGAAGCTTTCTTT. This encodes CASSETAGHLMNTEAFF.

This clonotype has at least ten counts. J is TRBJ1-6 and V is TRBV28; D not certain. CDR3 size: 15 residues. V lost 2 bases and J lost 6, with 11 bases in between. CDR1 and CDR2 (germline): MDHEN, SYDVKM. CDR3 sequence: CASSLTGNRNSPLHF. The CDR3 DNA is TGTGCCAGCAGTTTAACGGGGAACCGTAATTCACCCCTCCACTTT.

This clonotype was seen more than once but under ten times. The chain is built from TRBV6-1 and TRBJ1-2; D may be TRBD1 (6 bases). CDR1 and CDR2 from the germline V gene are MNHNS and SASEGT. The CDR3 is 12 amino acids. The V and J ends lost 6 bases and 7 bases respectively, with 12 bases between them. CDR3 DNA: TGTGCCAGCAGAATGGGGGCGGCTGGCTACACCTTC. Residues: CASRMGAAGYTF.

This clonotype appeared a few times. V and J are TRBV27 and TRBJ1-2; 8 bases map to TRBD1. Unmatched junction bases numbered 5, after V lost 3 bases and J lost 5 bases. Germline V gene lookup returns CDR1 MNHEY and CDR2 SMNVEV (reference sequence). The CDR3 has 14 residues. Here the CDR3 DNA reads TGTGCCAGCAGTTTTACAGGGGGTCGTTATGGCTACACCTTC. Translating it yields CASSFTGGRYGYTF.

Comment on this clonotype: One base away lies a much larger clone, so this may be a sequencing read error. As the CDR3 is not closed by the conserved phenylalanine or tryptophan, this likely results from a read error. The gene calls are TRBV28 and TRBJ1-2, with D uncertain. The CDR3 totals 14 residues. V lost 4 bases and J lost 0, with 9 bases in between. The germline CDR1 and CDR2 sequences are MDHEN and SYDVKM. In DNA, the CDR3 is TGTGCCAGCAGTTCCCCCGGGGCTAACTATGGCTACACCTCC. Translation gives CASSSPGANYGYTS.

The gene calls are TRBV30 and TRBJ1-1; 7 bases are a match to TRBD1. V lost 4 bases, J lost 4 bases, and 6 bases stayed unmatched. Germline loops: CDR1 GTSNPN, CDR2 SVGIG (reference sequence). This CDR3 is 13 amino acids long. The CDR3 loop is CAWKQGFFTEAFF. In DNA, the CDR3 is TGTGCCTGGAAACAGGGGTTCTTCACTGAAGCTTTCTTT.

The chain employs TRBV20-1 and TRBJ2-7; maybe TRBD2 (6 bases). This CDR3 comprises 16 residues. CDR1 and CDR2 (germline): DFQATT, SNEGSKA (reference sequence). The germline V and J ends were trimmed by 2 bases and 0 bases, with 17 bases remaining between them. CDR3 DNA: TGCAGTGCTAGAAGTGGCGGGATCCTCATCTCCTACGAGCAGTACTTC. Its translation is CSARSGGILISYEQYF.

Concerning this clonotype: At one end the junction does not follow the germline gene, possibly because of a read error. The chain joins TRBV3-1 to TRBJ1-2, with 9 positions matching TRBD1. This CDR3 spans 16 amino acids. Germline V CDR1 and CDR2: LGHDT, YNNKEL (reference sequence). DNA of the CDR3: TGTGCCAGCAGCCAAGATTCCGGACAGGGGCTGAGTGGCCACACCTTC. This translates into CASSQDSGQGLSGHTF. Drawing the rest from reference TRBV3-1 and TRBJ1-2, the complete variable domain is DTAVSQTPKYLVTQMGNDKSIKCEQNLGHDTMYWYKQDSKKFLKIMFSYNNKELIINETVPNRFSPKSPDKAHLNLHINSLELGDSAVYFCASSQDSGQGLSGHTFGSGTRLTVV.

The CDR3 DNA reads as TGCAGCGTTGAAAGAAGTAGCGGCTACACCTTC. It is translated as CSVERSSGYTF. The V and J genes are TRBV29-1 and TRBJ1-2; D is uncertain. The germline V gene encodes CDR1 SQVTM and CDR2 ANQGSEA. Trimming shortened V by 2 bases and J by 8 bases, and 9 bases separated the two germline ends. The CDR3 extends over 11 amino acids.